Listed below are T cell receptor beta chains from one sample, sequenced in a study of early T cells in non-severe SARS-CoV-2 infection. MiXCR was run by TCRdb on the 5' RACE reads, yielding one entry per CDR3 protein. The sample holds tens of thousands of distinct CDR3 sequences, around 11% seen once. What was sequenced was whole blood. The receptors were gathered from an adult who was a healthcare worker with PCR-confirmed SARS-CoV-2 infection or an uninfected control (not recorded which). The conserved cysteine and the conserved F or W are not part of the CDR3 here. D genes are given only for firm matches. Not every row has a clone size; where given, it reads once, few, many or a size class.

j_gene: TRBJ2-7; abundance: .; d_gene: TRBD2; len: 13; v_gene: TRBV6-5; CDR3aa: ASRSSGGNSYEQY
j_gene: TRBJ2-7; abundance: many; d_gene: .; len: 12; v_gene: TRBV10-1; CDR3aa: ASSQVGALGEQY
j_gene: TRBJ2-2; abundance: few; d_gene: TRBD1; len: 14; v_gene: TRBV6-5; CDR3aa: ASSEQGPSNTGELF
j_gene: TRBJ1-2; abundance: many; d_gene: .; len: 11; v_gene: TRBV6-2/TRBV6-3; CDR3aa: ASRDPPNYGYT
j_gene: TRBJ2-7; abundance: few; d_gene: TRBD2; len: 13; v_gene: TRBV20-1; CDR3aa: SASSSGGMYGEQY
j_gene: TRBJ2-7; abundance: few; d_gene: .; len: 14; v_gene: TRBV5-4; CDR3aa: ASSLGPPLDSSEQY
j_gene: TRBJ1-2; abundance: .; d_gene: .; len: 13; v_gene: TRBV7-8; CDR3aa: ASSPIRGPSYGYT
j_gene: TRBJ1-1; abundance: once; d_gene: .; len: 9; v_gene: TRBV6-6; CDR3aa: ASSQDVVVF
j_gene: TRBJ1-6; abundance: few; d_gene: .; len: 13; v_gene: TRBV6-2/TRBV6-3; CDR3aa: ASSYSPDGNSPLH
j_gene: TRBJ1-5; abundance: .; d_gene: .; len: 14; v_gene: TRBV30; CDR3aa: AWSVRGPFSFQPQH
j_gene: TRBJ1-5; abundance: many; d_gene: TRBD1; len: 12; v_gene: TRBV12-3/TRBV12-4; CDR3aa: ASSIGTGVQPQH
j_gene: TRBJ2-5; abundance: few; d_gene: TRBD1; len: 13; v_gene: TRBV5-6; CDR3aa: ASRLGQGLSETQY
j_gene: TRBJ2-7; abundance: many; d_gene: .; len: 11; v_gene: TRBV6-5; CDR3aa: ASSTTGIYEQY
j_gene: TRBJ2-7; abundance: few; d_gene: TRBD2; len: 12; v_gene: TRBV11-2; CDR3aa: ASSLSGVLYEQY
j_gene: TRBJ1-2; abundance: many; d_gene: .; len: 9; v_gene: TRBV20-1; CDR3aa: SASYGSRNT
j_gene: TRBJ2-5; abundance: .; d_gene: .; len: 9; v_gene: TRBV7-8; CDR3aa: ASSLVETQY
j_gene: TRBJ1-1; abundance: few; d_gene: .; len: 11; v_gene: TRBV6-4; CDR3aa: ASSGQMNTEAF
j_gene: TRBJ2-5; abundance: many; d_gene: .; len: 11; v_gene: TRBV4-3; CDR3aa: ASSQALGETQY
j_gene: TRBJ1-1; abundance: many; d_gene: TRBD1; len: 12; v_gene: TRBV20-1; CDR3aa: SASGTGFRAEAF
j_gene: TRBJ2-7; abundance: few; d_gene: TRBD1; len: 12; v_gene: TRBV12-3/TRBV12-4; CDR3aa: ASSPGTGVDEQY
j_gene: TRBJ2-5; abundance: few; d_gene: TRBD2; len: 10; v_gene: TRBV5-1; CDR3aa: ASRPPSGTQY
j_gene: TRBJ2-5; abundance: few; d_gene: TRBD1; len: 11; v_gene: TRBV18; CDR3aa: ASSQGAEETQY
j_gene: TRBJ2-3; abundance: many; d_gene: .; len: 11; v_gene: TRBV20-1; CDR3aa: SAVSLRIDTQY
j_gene: TRBJ2-3; abundance: .; d_gene: TRBD2; len: 13; v_gene: TRBV7-2; CDR3aa: ASSFQAGVRDTQY
j_gene: TRBJ1-6; abundance: many; d_gene: .; len: 15; v_gene: TRBV3-1; CDR3aa: ASSQDGGEGYNSPLH
j_gene: TRBJ2-5; abundance: .; d_gene: TRBD2; len: 12; v_gene: TRBV20-1; CDR3aa: SAARLAGRETQY
j_gene: TRBJ2-3; abundance: .; d_gene: TRBD1; len: 13; v_gene: TRBV2; CDR3aa: ASSEQGSTTDTQY
j_gene: TRBJ1-5; abundance: many; d_gene: .; len: 13; v_gene: TRBV7-2; CDR3aa: ASSLGQYSNQPQH
j_gene: TRBJ2-5; abundance: many; d_gene: TRBD2; len: 15; v_gene: TRBV14; CDR3aa: ASSSGRSGRRGETQY
j_gene: TRBJ2-3; abundance: many; d_gene: .; len: 10; v_gene: TRBV7-9; CDR3aa: ASSLQGDTQY
j_gene: TRBJ1-3; abundance: many; d_gene: .; len: 15; v_gene: TRBV15; CDR3aa: ATSRDVGTFSGNTIY
j_gene: TRBJ1-1; abundance: few; d_gene: .; len: 12; v_gene: TRBV29-1; CDR3aa: SVTLKVGDTEAF
j_gene: TRBJ1-2; abundance: few; d_gene: .; len: 11; v_gene: TRBV29-1; CDR3aa: SATGGRGYGYT
j_gene: TRBJ1-2; abundance: .; d_gene: .; len: 12; v_gene: TRBV6-5; CDR3aa: ASTATGSNYGYT
j_gene: TRBJ1-1; abundance: many; d_gene: .; len: 11; v_gene: TRBV7-2; CDR3aa: ASSLVGEREAF
j_gene: TRBJ1-5; abundance: many; d_gene: TRBD1; len: 14; v_gene: TRBV2; CDR3aa: ASSGRNRGRYQPQH
j_gene: TRBJ1-3; abundance: many; d_gene: .; len: 12; v_gene: TRBV7-2; CDR3aa: ASSARHLGNTIY